A selection of T cell receptor beta chains follows, all from one sample in a study of post-analysis software for immune sequencing data. TCRdb independently ran MiXCR on the PCR reads; one entry per CDR3 protein. Of some 700,000 distinct CDR3 sequences listed, approximately 60% are singletons. Sequencing was done on a sample of blood. The receptors originated from a girl aged 2 to 9 with multiple sclerosis. Both conserved end residues are part of each CDR3.

TRBJ2-1 | TRBV29-1 | CSVEAPRGSPGDEQFF
TRBJ1-4 | TRBV6-5 | CASSYGSTNEKLFF
TRBJ1-2 | TRBV12-3/TRBV12-4 | CASSRPGLTYYGYTF
TRBJ1-6 | TRBV7-6 | CASSPGGAFPGSPLHF
TRBJ2-1 | TRBV6-5 | CASSRLAGGTDNEQFF
. | TRBV12-3/TRBV12-4 | CASSLGGSSTYEQYF
TRBJ1-1 | TRBV7-2 | CASSLHRGSTEAFF
TRBJ2-3 | TRBV29-1 | CSVALAGGTDTQYF
TRBJ2-3 | TRBV5-1 | CASSGGTPAGADTQYF
TRBJ2-3 | TRBV7-9 | CASSLITRGQDTQYF
TRBJ2-7 | TRBV20-1 | CSAASGTSGPYEQYF
TRBJ2-3 | TRBV29-1 | CSVVIPLDTQYF
TRBJ2-1 | TRBV7-2 | CASSPGLAESLSYNEQFF
TRBJ2-7 | TRBV20-1 | CSARHEQYF
TRBJ1-1 | TRBV20-1 | CSVRTSEGTEAFF
TRBJ2-7 | TRBV3-1 | CASSPLAGGPSGGSYEQYF
TRBJ2-5 | TRBV15 | CATSTRSLGQGRETQYF
TRBJ2-3 | TRBV6-5 | CASSLNGVAADTQYF
TRBJ2-3 | TRBV9 | CASSVLLGLGENTDTQYF
TRBJ2-1 | TRBV29-1 | CSVVSRGLHNEQFF
TRBJ2-1 | TRBV6-1 | CASYRQGDYNEQFF
TRBJ1-2 | TRBV10-3 | CAISDPGWTDYGYTF
TRBJ2-5 | TRBV20-1 | CSARDGGRAQETQYF
TRBJ1-2 | TRBV12-3/TRBV12-4 | CASSFQAVGGYTF
TRBJ2-1 | TRBV20-1 | CSARRLAGGGEQFF
TRBJ2-1 | TRBV5-4 | CASSLSRDPSYNEQFF
TRBJ2-5 | TRBV13 | CASASREYQETQYF
TRBJ1-1 | TRBV29-1 | CSVTEGGNTEAFF
TRBJ2-1 | TRBV20-1 | CSARGTKREASDEQFF
TRBJ2-5 | TRBV21-1 | CASSNVGETQYF
TRBJ2-4 | TRBV5-6 | CASSAGRRDIQYF
TRBJ2-1 | TRBV20-1 | CSAGPGVGSFYNEQFF
TRBJ2-1 | TRBV20-1 | CSASFSSGGNNEQFF
TRBJ1-1 | TRBV5-1 | CASAEQGRTEAFF
TRBJ2-1 | TRBV12-3/TRBV12-4 | CASSHTNEQFF
TRBJ2-3 | TRBV5-1 | CASSMVGTDTQYF
TRBJ1-4 | TRBV4-3 | CASSLLTGANEKLFF
TRBJ2-5 | TRBV15 | CATSRDTGQETQYF
. | TRBV27 | CATGPGQGWYEQYF
. | TRBV5-7 | CASSLADRIHHEQYF
TRBJ1-1 | TRBV12-3/TRBV12-4 | CASMGTEAFF
TRBJ2-1 | TRBV21-1 | CASSPCGLAGYNEQFF
TRBJ2-1 | TRBV20-1 | CSANGLAGNEQFF
TRBJ2-3 | TRBV6-5 | CASKGRREGPDTQYF
TRBJ2-7 | TRBV6-2/TRBV6-3 | CASNIAGERHEQYF
TRBJ2-3 | TRBV7-2 | CASSLVVGGSGTQYF
TRBJ2-1 | TRBV6-5 | CASSYTSGTSYNEQFF
TRBJ1-2 | TRBV20-1 | CSASHGNSDGYTF
TRBJ2-7 | TRBV2 | CASSDRVSVEQYF
TRBJ2-2 | TRBV12-3/TRBV12-4 | CASSLNGALNTGELFF